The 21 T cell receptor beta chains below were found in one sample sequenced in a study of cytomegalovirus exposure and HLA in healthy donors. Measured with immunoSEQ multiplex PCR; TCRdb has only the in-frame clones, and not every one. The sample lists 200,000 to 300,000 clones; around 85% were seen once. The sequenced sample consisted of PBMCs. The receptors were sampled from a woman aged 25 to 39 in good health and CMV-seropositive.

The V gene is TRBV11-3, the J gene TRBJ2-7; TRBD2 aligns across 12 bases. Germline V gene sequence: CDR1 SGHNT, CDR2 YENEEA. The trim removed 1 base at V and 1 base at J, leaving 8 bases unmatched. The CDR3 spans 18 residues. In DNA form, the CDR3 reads TGTGCCAGCAGCTTAGTTTTCGGTGGACTAGCGGGATCCTACGAGCAGTACTTC. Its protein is CASSLVFGGLAGSYEQYF.

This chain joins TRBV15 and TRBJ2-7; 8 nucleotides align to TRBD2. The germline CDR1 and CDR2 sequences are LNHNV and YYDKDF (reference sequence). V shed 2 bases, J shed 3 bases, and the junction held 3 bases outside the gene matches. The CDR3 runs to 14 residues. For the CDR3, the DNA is TGTGCCACCAGCAGAATAGCGGGACACTACGAGCAGTACTTC. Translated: CATSRIAGHYEQYF.

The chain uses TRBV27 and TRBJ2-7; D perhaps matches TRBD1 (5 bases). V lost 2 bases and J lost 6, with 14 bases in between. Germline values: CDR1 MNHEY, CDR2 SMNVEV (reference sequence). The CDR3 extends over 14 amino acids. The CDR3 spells CASSLGQGLGEQYF. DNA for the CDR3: TGTGCCAGCAGTTTAGGGCAGGGCCTAGGCGAGCAGTACTTC.

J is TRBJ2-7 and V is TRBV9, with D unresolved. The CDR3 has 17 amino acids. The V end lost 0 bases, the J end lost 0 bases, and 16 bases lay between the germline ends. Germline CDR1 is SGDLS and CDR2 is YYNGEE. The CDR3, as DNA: TGTGCCAGCAGCGTAGCCCAGTTAGCTTGGAGCTCCTACGAGCAGTACTTC. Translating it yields CASSVAQLAWSSYEQYF.

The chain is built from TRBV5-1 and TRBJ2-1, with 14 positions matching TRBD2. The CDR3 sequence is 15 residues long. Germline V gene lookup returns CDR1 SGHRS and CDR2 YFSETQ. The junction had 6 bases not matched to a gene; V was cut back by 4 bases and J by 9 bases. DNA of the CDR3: TGCGCCAGCAGCGGCGGACTAGCGGGAGGCAGTGAGCAGTTCTTC. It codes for CASSGGLAGGSEQFF.

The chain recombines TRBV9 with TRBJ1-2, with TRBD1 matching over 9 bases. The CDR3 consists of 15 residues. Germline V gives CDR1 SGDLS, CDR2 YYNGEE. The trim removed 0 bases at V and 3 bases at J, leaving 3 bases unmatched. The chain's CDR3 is CASSVVTGGYYGYTF. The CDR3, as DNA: TGTGCCAGCAGCGTAGTGACAGGGGGGTACTATGGCTACACCTTC.

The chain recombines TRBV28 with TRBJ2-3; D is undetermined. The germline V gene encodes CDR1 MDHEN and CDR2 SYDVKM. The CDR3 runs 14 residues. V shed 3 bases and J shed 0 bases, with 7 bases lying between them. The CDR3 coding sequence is TGTGCCAGCAGTTTTGGCGGTAGCACAGATACGCAGTATTTT. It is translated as CASSFGGSTDTQYF.

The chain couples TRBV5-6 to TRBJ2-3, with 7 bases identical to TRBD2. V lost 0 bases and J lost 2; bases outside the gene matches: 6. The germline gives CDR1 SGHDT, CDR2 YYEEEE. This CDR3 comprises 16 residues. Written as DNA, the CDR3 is TGTGCCAGCAGCTTGGTCTCGGGGGGTTACACAGATACGCAGTATTTT. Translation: CASSLVSGGYTDTQYF.

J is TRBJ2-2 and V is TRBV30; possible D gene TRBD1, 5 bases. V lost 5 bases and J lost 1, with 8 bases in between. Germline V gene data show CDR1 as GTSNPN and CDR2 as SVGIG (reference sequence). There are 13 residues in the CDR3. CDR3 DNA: TGTGCCTGGCGGACACAGAACACCGGGGAGCTGTTTTTT. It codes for CAWRTQNTGELFF.

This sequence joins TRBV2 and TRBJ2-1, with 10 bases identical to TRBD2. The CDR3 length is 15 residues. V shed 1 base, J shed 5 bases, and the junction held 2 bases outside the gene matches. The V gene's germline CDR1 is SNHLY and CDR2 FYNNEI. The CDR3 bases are TGTGCCAGCAGTGAAGGTCTAGCGGGGGACAATGAGCAGTTCTTC. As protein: CASSEGLAGDNEQFF.

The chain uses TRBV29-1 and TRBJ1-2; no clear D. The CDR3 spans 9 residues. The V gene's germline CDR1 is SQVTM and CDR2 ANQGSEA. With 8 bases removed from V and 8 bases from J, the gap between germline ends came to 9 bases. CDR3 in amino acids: CSLSKGYTF. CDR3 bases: TGCAGCCTAAGTAAGGGCTACACCTTC.

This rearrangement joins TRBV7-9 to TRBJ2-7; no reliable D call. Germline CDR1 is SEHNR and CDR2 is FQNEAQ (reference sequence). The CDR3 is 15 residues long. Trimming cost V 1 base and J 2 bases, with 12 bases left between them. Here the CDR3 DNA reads TGTGCCAGCAGCTTAGGAGGTGCCAGAACCTACGAGCAGTACTTC. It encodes CASSLGGARTYEQYF. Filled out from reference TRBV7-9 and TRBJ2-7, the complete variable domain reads DTGVSQNPRHKITKRGQNVTFRCDPISEHNRLYWYRQTLGQGPEFLTYFQNEAQLEKSRLLSDRFSAERPKGSFSTLEIQRTEQGDSAMYLCASSLGGARTYEQYFGPGTRLTVT.

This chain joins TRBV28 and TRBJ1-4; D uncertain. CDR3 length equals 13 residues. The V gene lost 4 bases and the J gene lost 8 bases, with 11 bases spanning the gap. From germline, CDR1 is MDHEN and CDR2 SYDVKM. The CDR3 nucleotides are TGTGCCAGCAGTTATCTGATGGGCGAAAAACTGTTTTTT. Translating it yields CASSYLMGEKLFF.

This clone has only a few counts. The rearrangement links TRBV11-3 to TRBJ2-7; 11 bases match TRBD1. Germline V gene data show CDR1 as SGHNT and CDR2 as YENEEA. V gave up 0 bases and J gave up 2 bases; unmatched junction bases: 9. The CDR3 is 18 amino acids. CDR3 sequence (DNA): TGTGCCAGCAGCTTAGAGAGAGTTGGGACAGGGGGTACCTACGAGCAGTACTTC. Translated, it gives CASSLERVGTGGTYEQYF.

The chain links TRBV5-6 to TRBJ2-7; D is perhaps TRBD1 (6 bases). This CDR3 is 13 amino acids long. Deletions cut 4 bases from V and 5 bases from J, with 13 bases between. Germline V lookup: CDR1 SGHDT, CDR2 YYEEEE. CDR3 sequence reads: CASSLPGEHEQYF. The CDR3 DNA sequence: TGTGCCAGCAGCCTGCCAGGGGAACACGAGCAGTACTTC.

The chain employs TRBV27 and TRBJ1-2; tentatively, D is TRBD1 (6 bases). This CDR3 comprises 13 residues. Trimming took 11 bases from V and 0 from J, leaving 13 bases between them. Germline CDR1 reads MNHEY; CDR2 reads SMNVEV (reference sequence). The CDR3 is CASRGAPNYGYTF. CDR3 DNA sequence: TGTGCCTCACGGGGGGCTCCTAACTATGGCTACACCTTC.

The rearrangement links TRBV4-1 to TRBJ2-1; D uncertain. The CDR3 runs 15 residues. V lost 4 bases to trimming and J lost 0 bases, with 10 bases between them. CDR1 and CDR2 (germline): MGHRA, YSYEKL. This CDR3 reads CASSPSDSSYNEQFF. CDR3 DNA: TGCGCCAGCAGCCCCAGCGATAGCTCCTACAATGAGCAGTTCTTC.

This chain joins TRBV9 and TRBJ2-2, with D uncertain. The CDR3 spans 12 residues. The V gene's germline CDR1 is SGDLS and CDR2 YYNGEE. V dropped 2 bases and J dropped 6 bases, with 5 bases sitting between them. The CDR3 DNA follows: TGTGCCAGCAGCGTCCCTGCCGGGGAGCTGTTTTTT. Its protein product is CASSVPAGELFF.

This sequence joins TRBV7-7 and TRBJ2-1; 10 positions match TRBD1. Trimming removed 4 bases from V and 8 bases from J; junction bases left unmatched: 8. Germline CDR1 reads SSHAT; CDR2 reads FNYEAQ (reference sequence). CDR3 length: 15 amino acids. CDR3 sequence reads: CASSSGTGVDYEQFF. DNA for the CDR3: TGTGCCAGCAGCTCAGGGACAGGGGTTGATTATGAGCAGTTCTTC.

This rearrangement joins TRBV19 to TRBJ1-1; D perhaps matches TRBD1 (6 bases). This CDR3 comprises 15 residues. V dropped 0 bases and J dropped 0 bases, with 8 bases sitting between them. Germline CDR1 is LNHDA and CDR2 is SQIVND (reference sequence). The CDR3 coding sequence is TGTGCCAGTAGTATAGAATGGGACATGAACACTGAAGCTTTCTTT. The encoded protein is CASSIEWDMNTEAFF.

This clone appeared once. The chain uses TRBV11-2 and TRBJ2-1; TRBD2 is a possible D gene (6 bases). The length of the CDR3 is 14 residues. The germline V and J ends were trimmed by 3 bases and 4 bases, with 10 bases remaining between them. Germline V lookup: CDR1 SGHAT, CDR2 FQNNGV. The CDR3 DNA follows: TGTGCCAGCAGCTTGGGACTCCCTTACAATGAGCAGTTCTTC. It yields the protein CASSLGLPYNEQFF.